The entry below gives a single T cell receptor beta chain sequence along with its context. Trimming removed 4 bases from V and 1 base from J, with 11 bases in between. This CDR3 spans 14 amino acids. The germline CDR1 and CDR2 sequences are SGHRS and YFSETQ. This sample was taken from a study of T-cell memory formation after mild COVID-19. Via MiXCR, TCRdb re-called the 5' RACE reads, giving one row per CDR3 protein. The sample has 540,000 or so distinct CDR3 sequences, roughly 22% seen once; the top ten hold roughly an eighth. The clonotype was recovered from an adult woman who had mild COVID-19 (a few samples of this study predate the infection). Cell type and time point are not known. J is TRBJ2-5 and V is TRBV5-1, with D possibly being TRBD1 or TRBD2 (6 bases each). The sequenced sample was PBMCs or a T cell subset sorted from them (not recorded which). The CDR3, as DNA: TGCGCCAGCAGCGCGGGACAAGTCCAAGAGACCCAGTACTTC. It specifies CASSAGQVQETQYF. The variable domain in full, completed from reference TRBV5-1 and TRBJ2-5, reads KAGVTQTPRYLIKTRGQQVTLSCSPISGHRSVSWYQQTPGQGLQFLFEYFSETQRNKGNFPGRFSGRQFSNSRSEMNVSTLELGDSALYLCASSAGQVQETQYFGPGTRLLVL.